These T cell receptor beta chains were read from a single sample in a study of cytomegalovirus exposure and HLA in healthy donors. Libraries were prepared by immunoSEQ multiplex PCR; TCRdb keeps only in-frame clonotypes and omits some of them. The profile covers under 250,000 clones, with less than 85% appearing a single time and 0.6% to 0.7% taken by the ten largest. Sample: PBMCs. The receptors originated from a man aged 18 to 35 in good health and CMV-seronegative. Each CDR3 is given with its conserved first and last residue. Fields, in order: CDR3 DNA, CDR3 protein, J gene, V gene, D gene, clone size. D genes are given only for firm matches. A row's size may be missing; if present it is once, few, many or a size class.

DNA: TGTGCCAGCAGCAAAATGACAGGGTTATTGGAGACCCAGTACTTC; CDR3: CASSKMTGLLETQYF; J: TRBJ2-5; V: TRBV11-2; D: TRBD1; size: -
DNA: TGCAGCGTGTGCACAGGGTTTAGCAATCAGCCCCAGCATTTT; CDR3: CSVCTGFSNQPQHF; J: TRBJ1-5; V: TRBV29-1; D: -; size: -
DNA: TGTGCCAGCAGCGTAGAAGCGGGTTACGAGCAGTACTTC; CDR3: CASSVEAGYEQYF; J: TRBJ2-7; V: TRBV9; D: -; size: -
DNA: TGTGCCAGCAGTTACCCACCACTACACACAGATACGCAGTATTTT; CDR3: CASSYPPLHTDTQYF; J: TRBJ2-3; V: TRBV6-5; D: -; size: -
DNA: TGTGCCAGCACAGGGCATAGCTCCTATAATTCACCCCTCCACTTT; CDR3: CASTGHSSYNSPLHF; J: TRBJ1-6; V: TRBV2; D: -; size: -
DNA: TGTGCCAGCAGCGAGGGGGAGTTTTACGAGCAGTACTTC; CDR3: CASSEGEFYEQYF; J: TRBJ2-7; V: TRBV6-1; D: -; size: -
DNA: TGTGCCAGCAGCTTGGGTAACTCCTACGAGCAGTACTTC; CDR3: CASSLGNSYEQYF; J: TRBJ2-7; V: TRBV5-4; D: -; size: -
DNA: TGTGCCAGCAGTGTCCCCAGGACTCCCTCTCGCTATGGCTACACCTTC; CDR3: CASSVPRTPSRYGYTF; J: TRBJ1-2; V: TRBV6-1; D: -; size: -
DNA: TGTGCCAGTAGTATAAGTGGCGACAGGGGAGAGACCCAGTACTTC; CDR3: CASSISGDRGETQYF; J: TRBJ2-5; V: TRBV19; D: TRBD1; size: -
DNA: TGTGCCAGTAGATTGACAGGGGGCATGGAGACCCAGTACTTC; CDR3: CASRLTGGMETQYF; J: TRBJ2-5; V: TRBV19; D: TRBD1; size: -
DNA: TGCAGTGCGCCAAAGGGGGAGACCCAGTACTTC; CDR3: CSAPKGETQYF; J: TRBJ2-5; V: TRBV20-1; D: -; size: -
DNA: TGTGCCAGCTCACCACCGCCGGGGGCGAACACCGGGGAGCTGTTTTTT; CDR3: CASSPPPGANTGELFF; J: TRBJ2-2; V: TRBV18; D: -; size: -
DNA: TGTGCCATCAGGGGGGCTAGCGGGAGCCGGTCCTACGAGCAGTACTTC; CDR3: CAIRGASGSRSYEQYF; J: TRBJ2-7; V: TRBV10-3; D: TRBD2; size: -
DNA: TGTGCCAGTCGTTGGGGGGGAAACACTGAAGCTTTCTTT; CDR3: CASRWGGNTEAFF; J: TRBJ1-1; V: TRBV6-1; D: -; size: -
DNA: TGCGCCAGCGACGCGGGCAGCACAGATACGCAGTATTTT; CDR3: CASDAGSTDTQYF; J: TRBJ2-3; V: TRBV5-1; D: -; size: -
DNA: TGTGCCATCTTTGGGGGCGCGGGCTACAATGAGCAGTTCTTC; CDR3: CAIFGGAGYNEQFF; J: TRBJ2-1; V: TRBV10-3; D: -; size: -
DNA: TGTGCCAGCAGCTTATCCGGGACTAGCGGGAGGATTAGGGAGACCCAGTACTTC; CDR3: CASSLSGTSGRIRETQYF; J: TRBJ2-5; V: TRBV7-2; D: TRBD2; size: -
DNA: TGTGCCAGCAGCCAAGTTTCACAGGGGAATGGCTACACCTTC; CDR3: CASSQVSQGNGYTF; J: TRBJ1-2; V: TRBV4-2; D: TRBD1; size: -
DNA: TGTGCCAGCAGTGGCTTCGCAGGTCCGGATGGCTACACCTTC; CDR3: CASSGFAGPDGYTF; J: TRBJ1-2; V: TRBV2; D: -; size: -
DNA: TGTGCCAGCAGTCAAAACAGGGGGCCGGTTGGCTACACCTTC; CDR3: CASSQNRGPVGYTF; J: TRBJ1-2; V: TRBV28; D: TRBD1; size: -
DNA: TGTGCCACCAGCAGAGAAGGGAGCTCCTACAATGAGCAGTTCTTC; CDR3: CATSREGSSYNEQFF; J: TRBJ2-1; V: TRBV15; D: -; size: -
DNA: TGCGCCTCATTCCCTGGAGGGTCCGGGGATACGCAGTATTTT; CDR3: CASFPGGSGDTQYF; J: TRBJ2-3; V: TRBV5-1; D: -; size: -
DNA: TGTGCCAGCAGCCAGAGGGGGCGGGAAATACTCCTTGAGCAGTTCTTC; CDR3: CASSQRGREILLEQFF; J: TRBJ2-1; V: TRBV7-6; D: -; size: -
DNA: TGTGCCAGCAGTTCCCGGACTAGCGGGATGGTTATTTCCTACGAGCAGTACTTC; CDR3: CASSSRTSGMVISYEQYF; J: TRBJ2-7; V: TRBV2; D: TRBD2; size: -
DNA: TGTGCCAGCAGCCAAGATATCTACAATGAGCAGTTCTTC; CDR3: CASSQDIYNEQFF; J: TRBJ2-1; V: TRBV14; D: -; size: -
DNA: TGTGCCAGCAGTTTCGGGGGATACAATGAGCAGTTCTTC; CDR3: CASSFGGYNEQFF; J: TRBJ2-1; V: TRBV27; D: -; size: -
DNA: TGTGCCAGCAGCTTCGACAGGGGTACTGAAGCTTTCTTT; CDR3: CASSFDRGTEAFF; J: TRBJ1-1; V: TRBV7-9; D: TRBD1; size: once
DNA: TGCGCCAGCAGCTCGCGGGGGGATCCCCAAGAGACCCAGTACTTC; CDR3: CASSSRGDPQETQYF; J: TRBJ2-5; V: TRBV5-1; D: TRBD2; size: -
DNA: TGTGCCAGCAGTGACTCGCCAGATAATTCACCCCTCCACTTT; CDR3: CASSDSPDNSPLHF; J: TRBJ1-6; V: TRBV6-4; D: -; size: -
DNA: TGCGCCAGCAGCTGGGAGGGGAGAAACACTGAAGCTTTCTTT; CDR3: CASSWEGRNTEAFF; J: TRBJ1-1; V: TRBV5-1; D: -; size: -
DNA: TGTGCCAGCTCACCAGGGAGGGACTACGAGCAGTACTTC; CDR3: CASSPGRDYEQYF; J: TRBJ2-7; V: TRBV18; D: TRBD2; size: once
DNA: TGTGCCAGCAGCAAAACCCCCCCGGACAGGGAGAGATCCTACGAGCAGTACTTC; CDR3: CASSKTPPDRERSYEQYF; J: TRBJ2-7; V: TRBV21-1; D: -; size: -
DNA: TGCGCCAGCAGCTTGGGCGTTAGCGGCAGCACAGATACGCAGTATTTT; CDR3: CASSLGVSGSTDTQYF; J: TRBJ2-3; V: TRBV5-1; D: -; size: -
DNA: TGTGCCAGCAGCCTTAACGTGGGACAGGGGGTGATGTCGGAGACCCAGTACTTC; CDR3: CASSLNVGQGVMSETQYF; J: TRBJ2-5; V: TRBV4-2; D: TRBD1; size: -
DNA: TGTGCCAGCAGCTTAGGGCCTTATGGCTACACCTTC; CDR3: CASSLGPYGYTF; J: TRBJ1-2; V: TRBV7-2; D: -; size: -
DNA: TGCGCCAGCAGCGACCGGACTAGCGTCAATGAGCAGTTCTTC; CDR3: CASSDRTSVNEQFF; J: TRBJ2-1; V: TRBV5-1; D: TRBD2; size: -
DNA: TGTGCCAGCAATGTTCAACAGTCTAACTATGGCTACACCTTC; CDR3: CASNVQQSNYGYTF; J: TRBJ1-2; V: TRBV28; D: -; size: -
DNA: TGTGCCAGTAGTACCGGGACAGGGGGAGGGGGCAATCAGCCCCAGCATTTT; CDR3: CASSTGTGGGGNQPQHF; J: TRBJ1-5; V: TRBV19; D: TRBD1; size: -
DNA: TGTGCCAGTAGTATAGGGCTAGCGGGAGCAGATACGCAGTATTTT; CDR3: CASSIGLAGADTQYF; J: TRBJ2-3; V: TRBV19; D: TRBD2; size: -
DNA: TGTGCCAGCACCCTACGTGGAGGTTACGAGCAGTACTTC; CDR3: CASTLRGGYEQYF; J: TRBJ2-7; V: TRBV6-5; D: -; size: -
DNA: TGCGCCAGCAGCACCTTGACAGGGGCGGTCGATGGCTACACCTTC; CDR3: CASSTLTGAVDGYTF; J: TRBJ1-2; V: TRBV5-1; D: TRBD1; size: -
DNA: TGTGCCAGCAGCCAAGATATCATTGCCAGGGACTCCTACGAGCAGTACTTC; CDR3: CASSQDIIARDSYEQYF; J: TRBJ2-7; V: TRBV14; D: -; size: -
DNA: TGTGCCTGGAGCGTACTTAATGAGCAGTTCTTC; CDR3: CAWSVLNEQFF; J: TRBJ2-1; V: TRBV30; D: -; size: -
DNA: TGTGCCAGCAGCTTGGCGGAGACCCAGTACTTC; CDR3: CASSLAETQYF; J: TRBJ2-5; V: TRBV5-4; D: -; size: -
DNA: TGCAGCGGGCATGGGAGGGATGGCTACACCTTC; CDR3: CSGHGRDGYTF; J: TRBJ1-2; V: TRBV29-1; D: -; size: -
DNA: TGCACCAGCAGCCCATCGGGACTAGAGGGCTACCAGCAGTACTTC; CDR3: CTSSPSGLEGYQQYF; J: TRBJ2-7; V: TRBV1; D: -; size: -
DNA: TGTGCTAGCAGCTCCCGTACCGGCGGGGAGCTGTTTTTT; CDR3: CASSSRTGGELFF; J: TRBJ2-2; V: TRBV7-7; D: -; size: -
DNA: TGTGCCAGCAGTTCTATCCGGGACAATAATAGCAATCAGCCCCAGCATTTT; CDR3: CASSSIRDNNSNQPQHF; J: TRBJ1-5; V: TRBV28; D: -; size: -
DNA: TGTGCCAGCAGCCCACTAGCGGGAGGTAGCACAGATACGCAGTATTTT; CDR3: CASSPLAGGSTDTQYF; J: TRBJ2-3; V: TRBV5-5; D: TRBD2; size: -
DNA: TGCGCCAGCAGCCGACTAGCGGAAAACTCCTACGAGCAGTACTTC; CDR3: CASSRLAENSYEQYF; J: TRBJ2-7; V: TRBV5-1; D: TRBD2; size: -
DNA: TGTGCCAGCGCGGCGGGAATAAACAATGAGCAGTTCTTC; CDR3: CASAAGINNEQFF; J: TRBJ2-1; V: TRBV6-1; D: -; size: few
DNA: TGTGCCAGCACTAGTACTGCGGGGGGGACCCAGTACTTC; CDR3: CASTSTAGGTQYF; J: TRBJ2-5; V: TRBV28; D: TRBD2; size: -
DNA: TGTGCCAGCAGCTTACAGGGTTGGTCGAACACTGAAGCTTTCTTT; CDR3: CASSLQGWSNTEAFF; J: TRBJ1-1; V: TRBV5-5; D: -; size: once
DNA: TGTGCCAGCAGCTTACTCAGGGGCTACGAGCAGTACTTC; CDR3: CASSLLRGYEQYF; J: TRBJ2-7; V: TRBV13; D: -; size: -
DNA: TGTGCCAGCAGCTGGGGACAGGGGGCGGTTTTTAGGTACAATGAGCAGTTCTTC; CDR3: CASSWGQGAVFRYNEQFF; J: TRBJ2-1; V: TRBV13; D: TRBD1; size: -
DNA: TGTGCCAGCAGCTTGGGGCTAGCGGGATTCTACGAGCAGTACTTC; CDR3: CASSLGLAGFYEQYF; J: TRBJ2-7; V: TRBV5-5; D: TRBD2; size: -
DNA: TGCGCCAGCAGGTTGGGGACAGGCTCTGGAAACACCATATATTTT; CDR3: CASRLGTGSGNTIYF; J: TRBJ1-3; V: TRBV5-1; D: TRBD1; size: -
DNA: TGTGCCAGCAGCTCTTCCTCGGGCGGGTACACCACAGATACGCAGTATTTT; CDR3: CASSSSSGGYTTDTQYF; J: TRBJ2-3; V: TRBV7-9; D: -; size: -
DNA: TGTGCCAGCAGCTTAACATCTTCCGGGAACACTGAAGCTTTCTTT; CDR3: CASSLTSSGNTEAFF; J: TRBJ1-1; V: TRBV7-3; D: -; size: -
DNA: TGTGCCTGGACTCTGGGAGGCTATGGCTACACCTTC; CDR3: CAWTLGGYGYTF; J: TRBJ1-2; V: TRBV30; D: -; size: -